This T cell receptor (beta chain) was found in a study of T-cell reconstitution after alpha-beta-depleted transplantation in children. Unique molecular identifiers were incorporated during preparation of the TCRbeta library. TCRdb reanalysed the PCR reads using MiXCR and keeps one entry per CDR3 protein. The sample lists nearly 550,000 distinct CDR3 sequences, 18% occurring once. Sample: PBMCs from the stem cell graft donor, taken from the stem cell graft. This clonotype was sampled from a human donor who donated a stem cell graft to a child with acute lymphoblastic leukemia.

In nucleotides, the CDR3 is TGTGCCAGCAGCCAGGGGGGACAGGGTACATTAAAGATGCCGAACTACGAGCAGTACTTC. It codes for CASSQGGQGTLKMPNYEQYF. The chain uses TRBV14 and TRBJ2-7; 9 bases agree with TRBD1. The CDR3 consists of 20 residues. J lost 3 bases, V lost 3 bases, and 21 bases had no gene match. The V gene's germline CDR1 is SGHDN and CDR2 FVKESK.